Listed here are 25 T cell receptor beta chains from one sample, sequenced in a study of regulatory T cells in long-lasting Graves disease. TCR beta libraries were built with iRepertoire HTBI primers and Arm-PCR of CDR3 regions. TCRdb called the multiplex PCR reads again in MiXCR, with one record for every CDR3 protein. The sample has 400,000 to 500,000 distinct CDR3 sequences; 15% are singletons. Specified time point: newly diagnosed GD, antithyroid drugs for less than 3 months. Scientists built the TCR library using RNA that was extracted from PBMCs. The same specimen was also included in a second study, on T cells in Graves' hyperthyroidism and ophthalmopathy.

The material sequenced was peripheral blood mononuclear cells (PBMCs), taken at new diagnosis, from a patient treated with antithyroid drugs. The receptor source for this set is a young woman with Graves disease.

This clonotype was counted only a few times. The rearrangement links TRBV18 to TRBJ2-5; D not resolved. The CDR3 extends over 13 amino acids. V gave up 4 bases and J gave up 1 base, with 7 bases separating them. The germline CDR1 and CDR2 sequences are KGHSH and LQKENI. The CDR3 here is CASSLSIQETQYF. In nucleotides, the CDR3 is TGTGCCAGCTCACTATCAATCCAAGAGACCCAGTACTTC.

This clonotype was observed at least ten times. This chain links TRBV7-9 with TRBJ2-5, with 7 positions matching TRBD1. The CDR3 is made up of 15 amino acids. Germline CDR1 is SEHNR and CDR2 is FQNEAQ (reference sequence). The V and J ends lost 1 base and 6 bases, in that order; junction bases with no gene match: 8. The CDR3 here is CASSLGGQAMKTQYF. DNA for the CDR3: TGTGCCAGCAGCTTAGGAGGACAGGCCATGAAGACCCAGTACTTC.

A few counts support this clonotype. The chain couples TRBV5-1 to TRBJ1-6; D might be TRBD1 (5 bases). CDR3 length: 13 residues. CDR1 and CDR2 (germline): SGHRS, YFSETQ. Trimming took off 1 base at V and 11 bases at J, with 10 bases between the two ends. Written as DNA, the CDR3 is TGCGCCAGCAGCTTGCTCGGGGGAACACCCCTCCACTTT. Translating it yields CASSLLGGTPLHF. Combining the CDR3 with reference TRBV5-1 and TRBJ1-6 gives the whole variable domain KAGVTQTPRYLIKTRGQQVTLSCSPISGHRSVSWYQQTPGQGLQFLFEYFSETQRNKGNFPGRFSGRQFSNSRSEMNVSTLELGDSALYLCASSLLGGTPLHFGNGTRLTVT.

This clonotype was seen repeatedly, ten times or more. The CDR3 sequence is CASSQDGAGGSDTQYF. CDR3 bases: TGTGCCAGCAGCCAAGATGGGGCGGGAGGATCAGATACGCAGTATTTT. The chain combines TRBV3-1 with TRBJ2-3, with TRBD2 matching 8 bases. Per the germline V gene, CDR1 is LGHDT and CDR2 is YNNKEL (reference sequence). Germline trimming cut 0 bases from V and 4 bases from J; bases unmatched to any gene: 6. This CDR3 spans 16 amino acids.

This clonotype was counted between two and nine times. In DNA form, the CDR3 reads TGTGCCACCAGCAGAGATTGGGGGTTGGGCCAAGAGACCCAGTACTTC. Translation: CATSRDWGLGQETQYF. This rearrangement joins TRBV15 to TRBJ2-5; the D gene could be TRBD1 or TRBD2 (5 bases each). Germline assignment: CDR1 LNHNV and CDR2 YYDKDF (reference sequence). The CDR3 has 16 amino acids. V lost 0 bases and J lost 1, with 12 bases in between.

This clonotype was observed a few times. The chain recombines TRBV27 with TRBJ1-2; D not resolved. Germline loops: CDR1 MNHEY, CDR2 SMNVEV (reference sequence). The ends were cut back, 3 bases at V and 1 base at J, with 6 bases in the middle. The CDR3 loop spans 13 amino acids. In DNA, the CDR3 is TGTGCCAGCAGTTTTCGGGATAACTATGGCTACACCTTC. Protein: CASSFRDNYGYTF.

In this sample, this clonotype turned up many times. The chain combines TRBV7-9 with TRBJ2-3, with 10 positions matching TRBD1. Germline V gene sequence: CDR1 SEHNR, CDR2 FQNEAQ (reference sequence). The junction had 5 bases not matched to a gene; V was cut back by 0 bases and J by 5 bases. This CDR3 is 16 amino acids long. CDR3 region: CASSLATGGYGDTQYF. The DNA for the CDR3 is TGTGCCAGCAGCTTAGCGACAGGGGGCTATGGAGATACGCAGTATTTT.

This clonotype was detected many times. V usage is TRBV7-2 and J usage is TRBJ2-1; 9 bases map to TRBD2. This CDR3 comprises 18 residues. CDR1 SGHTA and CDR2 FQGNSA come from the germline V gene. The V gene end was trimmed by 1 base and the J gene end by 0 bases; junction bases not matched to a gene: 7. The CDR3 DNA follows: TGTGCCAGCAGCTTAGTGGGTAGCGGGGGCTACTCCTACAATGAGCAGTTCTTC. Its protein product is CASSLVGSGGYSYNEQFF.

This clonotype was counted at least ten times. J is TRBJ2-1 and V is TRBV2; D call uncertain. CDR3 length equals 11 residues. Germline assignment: CDR1 SNHLY and CDR2 FYNNEI. Trimming left V 7 bases short and J 9 bases short, with 10 bases between. CDR3: CASILWSEQFF. The CDR3 nucleotides read TGTGCCAGCATTCTTTGGAGTGAGCAGTTCTTC.

This chain connects TRBV7-9 to TRBJ1-2; 8 nucleotides agree with TRBD1. The CDR3 contains 15 residues. The ends lost 4 bases at V and 4 bases at J; junction bases unmatched: 8. Germline V gene lookup returns CDR1 SEHNR and CDR2 FQNEAQ (reference sequence). The CDR3 loop reads CASSSPGQGAYGYTF. CDR3 nucleotides: TGTGCCAGCAGCTCCCCCGGACAGGGTGCCTATGGCTACACCTTC.

The rearrangement uses TRBV27 and TRBJ2-7; perhaps D is TRBD1 or TRBD2 (5 bases each). Between the trimmed V and J ends, which lost 5 bases and 2 bases, there was a span of 13 bases. The CDR3 extends over 14 amino acids. Germline V gene data show CDR1 as MNHEY and CDR2 as SMNVEV (reference sequence). As DNA, the CDR3 is TGTGCCAGCAGTGTACCGGGACCGCCCTACGAGCAGTACTTC. As protein: CASSVPGPPYEQYF.

The chain has TRBV10-3 and TRBJ2-3, with 14 bases matching TRBD2. CDR1 ENHRY and CDR2 SYGVKD come from the germline V gene. The trim removed 0 bases at V and 5 bases at J, leaving 7 bases unmatched. This CDR3 has 18 residues. The CDR3 sequence: CAISESQGLAGVGDTQYF. CDR3 sequence (DNA): TGTGCCATCAGTGAGTCGCAGGGACTAGCGGGAGTGGGAGATACGCAGTATTTT.

This clonotype came up many times. This chain connects TRBV28 to TRBJ2-7; TRBD2 matches at 13 bases. The ends lost 8 bases at V and 0 bases at J; junction bases unmatched: 13. This CDR3 is built from 18 residues. Germline V lookup: CDR1 MDHEN, CDR2 SYDVKM. The CDR3 nucleotides read TGTGCCAGCCAGTCGTGGACTAGCGGGAGACGGGACTCCTACGAGCAGTACTTC. Amino acid sequence: CASQSWTSGRRDSYEQYF.

The gene calls are TRBV19 and TRBJ2-7; TRBD1 matches 12 bases. Trimming took 6 bases from V and 5 from J; bases not matched to a gene: 5. CDR1 is LNHDA and CDR2 is SQIVND in the germline V gene (reference sequence). The CDR3 has 14 amino acids. In DNA form, the CDR3 reads TGTGCCAGTAGCCCGGGACAGGGGGCCCACGAGCAGTACTTC. This sequence encodes CASSPGQGAHEQYF.

The V gene is TRBV15, the J gene TRBJ1-3, with no clear D. CDR1 and CDR2 from the germline V gene are LNHNV and YYDKDF (reference sequence). Between the trimmed V and J ends, which lost 0 bases and 0 bases, there was a span of 9 bases. The CDR3 length is 16 residues. CDR3 DNA sequence: TGTGCCACCAGCAGAGATAAGGTATTCTCTGGAAACACCATATATTTT. Translation: CATSRDKVFSGNTIYF.

This clonotype was counted many times. The V gene is TRBV27, the J gene TRBJ2-6; 8 nucleotides align to TRBD1. The CDR3 has 19 residues. The germline V gene encodes CDR1 MNHEY and CDR2 SMNVEV (reference sequence). V lost 7 bases to trimming and J lost 0 bases; unmatched junction nucleotides: 14. The CDR3 nucleotides read TGTGCCAGCACCGCGGGTTTAGGGACAGGATACTCTGGGGCCAACGTCCTGACTTTC. It codes for CASTAGLGTGYSGANVLTF.

This chain connects TRBV7-9 to TRBJ1-1; D is perhaps TRBD1 (5 bases). The CDR3 is 12 amino acids. The V end was cut by 4 bases, the J end by 8 bases, with 11 bases between. Germline V gene sequence: CDR1 SEHNR, CDR2 FQNEAQ (reference sequence). CDR3 coding DNA: TGTGCCAGCAGCTCTGGGGCGGGGGAAGCTTTCTTT. The encoded protein is CASSSGAGEAFF.

This clonotype was recorded at least ten times. The rearrangement links TRBV11-2 to TRBJ1-1, with TRBD1 as a possible D gene (5 bases). The CDR3 spans 15 residues. Germline V gives CDR1 SGHAT, CDR2 FQNNGV. V shed 6 bases and J shed 5 bases, with 19 bases lying between them. The CDR3 sequence is CASSIQARSGTEAFF. In nucleotides, the CDR3 is TGTGCCAGCAGTATACAGGCCCGGAGTGGGACTGAAGCTTTCTTT.

This clonotype was recorded many times. The chain employs TRBV6-1 and TRBJ1-1, with D perhaps TRBD1 (6 bases). Germline V gene data show CDR1 as MNHNS and CDR2 as SASEGT. This CDR3 region has 12 residues. The V end was cut by 7 bases, the J end by 7 bases, with 13 bases between. The CDR3: CASTQGQREAFF. The CDR3 DNA is TGTGCCAGCACCCAAGGACAGCGTGAAGCTTTCTTT.

This clonotype was picked up many times. The rearrangement joins TRBV27 to TRBJ1-1; 7 bases line up with TRBD1. CDR3 length: 14 residues. The V gene's germline CDR1 is MNHEY and CDR2 SMNVEV (reference sequence). J gave up 5 bases and V 1 base, and 4 bases lay outside the gene matches. The CDR3 here is CASSLFSGGTEAFF. In DNA, the CDR3 is TGTGCCAGCAGTTTATTTTCAGGGGGGACTGAAGCTTTCTTT.

This chain links TRBV20-1 with TRBJ1-6, with D hard to call. The germline V gene has CDR1 DFQATT and CDR2 SNEGSKA (reference sequence). This CDR3 is 17 amino acids long. Trimming cost V 0 bases and J 0 bases, with 12 bases left between them. In DNA form, the CDR3 reads TGCAGTGCTAGAGACCCAGGACCGAACTCCTATAATTCACCCCTCCACTTT. Protein product: CSARDPGPNSYNSPLHF.

This sequence joins TRBV5-1 and TRBJ2-3; 10 nucleotides agree with TRBD2. The V and J ends lost 0 bases and 3 bases, in that order; junction bases with no gene match: 4. CDR3 length: 16 amino acids. Germline V gene lookup returns CDR1 SGHRS and CDR2 YFSETQ. This CDR3 is CASSLDGTSVTDTQYF. DNA for the CDR3: TGCGCCAGCAGCTTGGACGGGACTAGCGTTACAGATACGCAGTATTTT.

This clonotype was seen a few times. This chain uses TRBV6-1 with TRBJ2-2, with D perhaps matching TRBD2 (6 bases). V shed 8 bases and J shed 1 base, with 17 bases lying between them. Germline assignment: CDR1 MNHNS and CDR2 SASEGT. This CDR3 is 16 amino acids long. The CDR3 DNA reads TGTGCCAGCGGCCCATTGGGGGGAGGGAACACCGGGGAGCTGTTTTTT. Protein product: CASGPLGGGNTGELFF.

This clonotype was recorded many times. The V gene is TRBV12-3 or TRBV12-4, the J gene TRBJ2-3; 8 bases are shared with TRBD1. Trimming at V came to 2 bases and at J to 4 bases, leaving 8 bases not matched to a gene. The CDR3 extends over 16 amino acids. In nucleotides, the CDR3 is TGTGCCAGCAGTTTACCGACAGGGGCGCAGGCAGATACGCAGTATTTT. It translates to CASSLPTGAQADTQYF.

This clonotype was detected ten times or more. The gene calls are TRBV12-3 or TRBV12-4 and TRBJ2-3, with D unresolved. With 5 bases removed from V and 1 base from J, the gap between germline ends came to 10 bases. The CDR3 is 14 amino acids. The CDR3 bases are TGTGCCAGCAGTCAATCGGACGGCACAGATACGCAGTATTTT. It encodes CASSQSDGTDTQYF.